The text below deals with one T cell receptor beta chain. Its antigen remains unknown. At one of its ends the junction is not consistent with the germline gene, which may arise from a read error. The source of the sample is a study of T-cell reconstitution after alpha-beta-depleted transplantation in children. The study, taken as a whole, reports: T-cell counts and diversity at one year following transplant were attributed mainly to newly produced T cells. Elevated TCRbeta diversity at day 60 was traced, in some patients, to surviving recipient T cells and thymic progenitors. Approximately two months post-transplant, alpha-beta T cells reportedly originated from several hundred expanded graft clones.

Unique molecular identifiers were incorporated into the prepared TCRbeta library. TCRdb recomputed calls from the PCR reads with MiXCR, one row per CDR3 protein. The sample lists about 400,000 distinct CDR3 sequences, 16% occurring once. The source of this sequence is a boy in the first two years of life who had a stem cell transplant for Wiskott-Aldrich syndrome, so the T cells may come from the graft donor. This specimen was PBMCs, mostly from graft donor cells, taken 360 days after TCRalphabeta/CD19-depleted stem cell transplant.

CDR3 sequence reads: CTSSSEFPWGHGELFF. CDR3 sequence (DNA): TGTACCAGCAGTTCAGAATTCCCTTGGGGACACGGGGAGCTGTTTTTT. The chain has TRBV12-3 or TRBV12-4 and TRBJ2-2; maybe TRBD1 (6 bases). The CDR3 totals 16 residues.